The clone carrying this TCR beta chain was recorded a few times. This record comes from a study of T-cell reconstitution after alpha-beta-depleted transplantation in children. The germline CDR1 and CDR2 sequences are SGHKS and YYEKEE (reference sequence). The CDR3 loop spans 16 amino acids. The V end lost 0 bases, the J end lost 8 bases, and 17 bases lay between the germline ends. TCRbeta library construction was performed incorporating unique molecular identifiers. MiXCR, applied by TCRdb to the PCR reads, yields one record per CDR3 protein. This table holds approximately 1,000,000 distinct CDR3 sequences, around 30% found once.

The genes are TRBV5-5 and TRBJ1-4; D is unresolved. The clonotype comes from a boy in the first two years of life who had a stem cell transplant for SCID, so the T cells may come from the graft donor. This specimen consisted of PBMCs, mostly from graft donor cells, obtained 360 days after TCRalphabeta/CD19-depleted stem cell transplant. The CDR3: CASSLGAAGLGEKLFF. The CDR3 nucleotides are TGTGCCAGCAGCTTGGGGGCCGCGGGCTTAGGCGAAAAACTGTTTTTT. The whole variable domain, remainder taken from reference TRBV5-5 and TRBJ1-4, is DAGVTQSPTHLIKTRGQQVTLRCSPISGHKSVSWYQQVLGQGPQFIFQYYEKEERGRGNFPDRFSARQFPNYSSELNVNALLLGDSALYLCASSLGAAGLGEKLFFGSGTQLSVL.